This T cell receptor beta chain is drawn from a study of T cells in Graves' hyperthyroidism and ophthalmopathy. Study-level points and caveats: Stable hyperthyroidism was separated from ophthalmopathy by a model based on 13 V-J features. Among clonotypes expanded in thyroid above 0.001, most were also found in blood.

Lactation, pregnancy, other autoimmune disease or uncontrolled infection led to exclusion of patients. For the diagnoses, clinical symptoms, serum thyroxine and TRAb, thyroid ultrasound and orbital computed tomography were used. The investigators amplified TCR beta CDR3 regions from RNA transcripts. With the HTBI primer set, the TCR CDR3 went through a first round of RT-PCR. TCRdb used MiXCR to reprocess the multiplex PCR reads, holding one entry per CDR3 protein. Of hundreds of thousands of distinct CDR3 sequences listed, 11% to 15% are singletons. CDR1 and CDR2 from the germline V gene are SNHLY and FYNNEI. Trimming stripped 6 bases from V and 0 bases from J, with 10 bases between. The CDR3 consists of 14 residues. This clonotype appeared many times. Its antigen is still unknown.

The specimen was blood. The chain links TRBV2 to TRBJ2-3; D is unclear. The source of this sequence is a woman aged 30 to 39 with Graves' hyperthyroidism that later progressed to Graves' ophthalmopathy. CDR3 residues: CASRGVSSTDTQYF. In DNA form, the CDR3 reads TGTGCCAGCAGAGGAGTTTCTAGCACAGATACGCAGTATTTT.